These 17 T cell receptor beta chains were sequenced from one sample in a study of blood T cell repertoires in COVID-19 (dated by TCRdb to 2018 to 2020). The library relied on the immunoSEQ multiplex PCR assay. TCRdb mirrors the immuneACCESS table, restricted to in-frame sequences. Some clones are absent from its copies; in checked studies, under half trace to an unresolved V gene, and the reason for the others is unknown. This sample has under 200,000 clones in its table, and 85% to 90% of those were observed once. About 7% of the sample comes from the top ten. Sequencing used peripheral blood. The receptor set was obtained from a man in his forties or fifties with active or convalescent COVID-19.

V and J are TRBV19 and TRBJ2-2; the D is unclear. CDR1 LNHDA and CDR2 SQIVND come from the germline V gene (reference sequence). The V end was cut by 7 bases, the J end by 0 bases, with 6 bases between. CDR3 length: 13 amino acids. CDR3 DNA sequence: TGTGCCAGTACCGTTACGAACACCGGGGAGCTGTTTTTT. This encodes CASTVTNTGELFF.

This clone was seen a single time. The chain carries TRBV18 and TRBJ1-4; D is uncertain. V was clipped by 3 bases and J by 8 bases, with 10 bases between them. In germline, CDR1 is KGHSH, CDR2 LQKENI. There are 13 residues in the CDR3. CDR3 sequence: CASSPHAAEKLFF. The CDR3 bases are TGTGCCAGCTCACCTCACGCGGCAGAAAAACTGTTTTTT. Together with reference TRBV18 and TRBJ1-4, the CDR3 gives the full variable domain: NAGVMQNPRHLVRRRGQEARLRCSPMKGHSHVYWYRQLPEEGLKFMVYLQKENIIDESGMPKERFSAEFPKEGPSILRIQQVVRGDSAAYFCASSPHAAEKLFFGSGTQLSVL.

The chain recombines TRBV28 with TRBJ2-5; 7 bases align to TRBD2. The CDR3 is 14 residues long. After removal of 3 bases from V and 5 bases from J, the junction contained 6 bases not matched to a gene. The germline V gene encodes CDR1 MDHEN and CDR2 SYDVKM. CDR3 sequence (DNA): TGTGCCAGCAGTTTGGGGAGGGTGGGGGAGACCCAGTACTTC. This translates into CASSLGRVGETQYF.

The J gene is TRBJ1-2, the V gene TRBV7-8, with TRBD1 matching over 11 bases. The V gene end was trimmed by 0 bases and the J gene end by 8 bases; junction bases not matched to a gene: 5. The germline CDR1 and CDR2 sequences are SGHVS and FQNEAQ. The CDR3 is 15 residues long. The CDR3 DNA sequence: TGTGCCAGCAGCTTAGCCCTGGGACAGGGGGACGGCTACACCTTC. Translation gives CASSLALGQGDGYTF.

Here the CDR3 DNA reads TGCGCCAGCAGCCAGTTCGGGACAGGTGCCTATAATTCACCCCTCCACTTT. Amino acid sequence: CASSQFGTGAYNSPLHF. The chain couples TRBV4-3 to TRBJ1-6, with TRBD1 matching 8 bases. Germline V gives CDR1 LGHNA, CDR2 YSLEER. This CDR3 has 17 amino acids. V shed 3 bases and J 2 bases; nucleotides not matched to a gene: 6.

The rearrangement joins TRBV15 to TRBJ1-2, with a possible D match to TRBD1 (6 bases). CDR3 length equals 15 residues. The germline CDR1 and CDR2 sequences are LNHNV and YYDKDF (reference sequence). With 0 bases removed from V and 4 bases from J, the gap between germline ends came to 12 bases. CDR3 protein: CATSRDSNRAYGYTF. CDR3 in DNA: TGTGCCACCAGCAGAGATAGTAACAGGGCCTATGGCTACACCTTC. Drawing the rest from reference TRBV15 and TRBJ1-2, the complete variable domain is DAMVIQNPRYQVTQFGKPVTLSCSQTLNHNVMYWYQQKSSQAPKLLFHYYDKDFNNEADTPDNFQSRRPNTSFCFLDIRSPGLGDTAMYLCATSRDSNRAYGYTFGSGTRLTVV.

The table lists this clone with a count of one. The gene calls are TRBV6-2 or TRBV6-3 and TRBJ1-1; D possibly corresponds to TRBD1 (6 bases). Trimming pared 2 bases from V and 2 bases from J, leaving 21 bases between. Per the germline V gene, CDR1 is MNHEY and CDR2 is SVGEGT. The CDR3 loop spans 18 amino acids. Here the CDR3 reads CASSYGGGHRASNTEAFF. CDR3 bases: TGTGCCAGCAGTTACGGGGGGGGTCACAGGGCATCAAACACTGAAGCTTTCTTT.

J is TRBJ2-7 and V is TRBV4-3; D perhaps matches TRBD2 (6 bases). In germline, CDR1 is LGHNA, CDR2 YSLEER. Trimming removed 1 base from V and 4 bases from J, with 14 bases in between. This CDR3 has 15 residues. The CDR3, as DNA: TGCGCCAGCAGCCAAGCCGGAGGGACTCAATACGAGCAGTACTTC. Translating it yields CASSQAGGTQYEQYF.

This clone has only one observation. This chain links TRBV18 with TRBJ2-7, with a possible D match to TRBD1 (5 bases). This CDR3 spans 13 amino acids. In germline, CDR1 is KGHSH, CDR2 LQKENI. Trimming cost V 3 bases and J 3 bases, with 9 bases left between them. CDR3 sequence reads: CASSPGPNYEQYF. As DNA, the CDR3 is TGTGCCAGCTCACCGGGGCCAAACTACGAGCAGTACTTC.

About this clone: One end of the junction is discordant with germline, which a read error may explain. J is TRBJ1-1 and V is TRBV15; perhaps TRBD1 as D (6 bases). The CDR3 contains 14 residues. The V gene's germline CDR1 is LNHNV and CDR2 YYDKDF (reference sequence). The CDR3 DNA sequence: TGTGCCACCAGCAGAGACACAGGGAAATCTGAGGCTTTCTTT. Protein product: CATSRDTGKSEAFF.

The chain carries TRBV6-5 and TRBJ1-2; D is unclear. CDR1 and CDR2 (germline): MNHEY, SVGAGI. V lost 6 bases, J lost 3 bases, and 11 bases lay in between. The CDR3 loop spans 13 amino acids. CDR3 loop: CASSPGSYYGYTF. The CDR3 DNA is TGTGCCAGCAGCCCCGGGAGCTACTATGGCTACACCTTC.

The chain combines TRBV9 with TRBJ1-1; 9 bases line up with TRBD1. Germline values: CDR1 SGDLS, CDR2 YYNGEE. The trim removed 3 bases at V and 6 bases at J, leaving 6 bases unmatched. There are 14 residues in the CDR3. This CDR3 reads CASSAGTGLPEAFF. The CDR3, as DNA: TGTGCCAGCAGCGCCGGGACAGGGTTACCTGAAGCTTTCTTT.

This rearrangement joins TRBV7-3 to TRBJ2-7; D is unresolved. V gave up 5 bases and J gave up 6 bases, with 14 bases separating them. Germline CDR1 is SGHTA and CDR2 is FQGTGA. The CDR3 is 13 amino acids. As DNA, the CDR3 is TGTGCCAGCAGCCCCCAGAAGGAGAGCGAGCAGTACTTC. Translated: CASSPQKESEQYF.

This chain uses TRBV30 with TRBJ2-7; TRBD2 agrees at 8 bases. This CDR3 contains 14 residues. J gave up 2 bases and V 4 bases, and 7 bases lay outside the gene matches. Germline lookup yields CDR1 GTSNPN and CDR2 SVGIG (reference sequence). CDR3 sequence: CAWTKTSGAYEQYF. The CDR3 nucleotides read TGTGCCTGGACCAAAACTAGCGGAGCCTACGAGCAGTACTTC.

This chain links TRBV12-3 or TRBV12-4 with TRBJ2-1, with a weak D call TRBD2 (6 bases). The CDR3 totals 13 residues. V was cut by 5 bases and J by 3 bases, with 8 bases left in between. This CDR3 reads CASSMGLYNEQFF. The CDR3 DNA follows: TGTGCCAGCAGTATGGGACTCTACAATGAGCAGTTCTTC.

The chain has TRBV5-4 and TRBJ2-2; 11 bases are shared with TRBD2. This CDR3 is built from 18 residues. Trimming took 6 bases from V and 0 from J; bases not matched to a gene: 10. Germline assignment: CDR1 SGHNT and CDR2 YYREEE (reference sequence). This CDR3 is CASNKGGGLAANTGELFF. The CDR3 DNA reads as TGTGCCAGCAACAAGGGGGGGGGACTAGCGGCGAACACCGGGGAGCTGTTTTTT.

The V and J genes are TRBV30 and TRBJ1-5; possible D gene TRBD1, 6 bases. The germline V gene encodes CDR1 GTSNPN and CDR2 SVGIG (reference sequence). This CDR3 has 14 residues. Trimming pared 0 bases from V and 9 bases from J, leaving 15 bases between. The CDR3 DNA is TGTGCCTGGAGTGTTTCAGGGGCCCCCGGGCCCCAGCATTTT. Amino acids: CAWSVSGAPGPQHF.